A selection of T cell receptor beta chains follows, all from one sample in a study of CD8 T cells in ankylosing spondylitis. TCRdb reanalysed the 5' RACE reads using MiXCR and keeps one entry per CDR3 protein. In the table there are hundreds of thousands of distinct CDR3 sequences, approximately 10% of which are singletons. Material: blood, either unsorted or a sorted T cell fraction (not recorded which). The source is a male donor with ankylosing spondylitis. Each CDR3 is given with its conserved first and last residue. A D gene is named only where the DNA matches it firmly. Size is stated for part of the rows, as once, few or many counts, or as a class when the clone is expanded.

CDR3nt,CDR3aa,j_gene,v_gene,d_gene,abundance
TGTGCCAGCAGCTTACTACAACGGGTATACGAGCAGTACTTC,CASSLLQRVYEQYF,TRBJ2-7,TRBV11-2,NA,NA
TGCAGCGTGGCCCTCACAAACTATGAAGCTTTCTTT,CSVALTNYEAFF,TRBJ1-1,TRBV29-1,NA,NA
TGCGCCAGCAGCCCTGTCGCGGGGGTGAACACTGAAGCTTTCTTT,CASSPVAGVNTEAFF,TRBJ1-1,TRBV5-1,NA,few
TGTGCCATCAGTGGGGACCGCTCCTATAATTCACCCCTCCACTTT,CAISGDRSYNSPLHF,TRBJ1-6,TRBV10-3,NA,many
TGTGCCAGCAGCTTAAGGGGGAGCGATGAGCAGTTCTTC,CASSLRGSDEQFF,TRBJ2-1,TRBV7-3,NA,many
TGTGCCAGCAGGGGACAGGGTAGGGATAATTCACCCCTCCACTTT,CASRGQGRDNSPLHF,TRBJ1-6,TRBV7-2,TRBD1,NA
TGCGCCAGCAGCTTGACGACTGTGGGGGATGAGCAGTTCTTC,CASSLTTVGDEQFF,TRBJ2-1,TRBV5-1,NA,NA
TGCAGTGCTAGGGACGGGATGGGCAGTCCCTACGAGCAGTACTTC,CSARDGMGSPYEQYF,TRBJ2-7,TRBV20-1,NA,NA
TGTGCCAGCAGCTTGGGCGGCACTCTAGCGGGAGATACGCAGTATTTT,CASSLGGTLAGDTQYF,TRBJ2-3,TRBV5-6,TRBD2,few
TGTGCCATCAGAGAGACATCTAACTATGGCTACACCTTC,CAIRETSNYGYTF,TRBJ1-2,TRBV10-3,NA,few
TGCAGTGCTCAGGGGACAGGGGGCAGGGAGACCCAGTACTTC,CSAQGTGGRETQYF,TRBJ2-5,TRBV20-1,TRBD1,NA
TGTGCCAGCAGCCGAACGACAGGGGGGGGTTACGAGCAGTACTTC,CASSRTTGGGYEQYF,TRBJ2-7,TRBV7-2,TRBD1,many
TGTGCCAGCAGCTTACTGACTAGCGGTTCCGACGAGCAGTACTTC,CASSLLTSGSDEQYF,TRBJ2-7,TRBV7-2,TRBD2,few
TGTGCCTGGAGTGGACAGGGATCTGATGAAAAACTGTTTTTT,CAWSGQGSDEKLFF,TRBJ1-4,TRBV30,TRBD1,NA
TGCAGTGCTAGGGACCCTCGCAATGAGCAGTTCTTC,CSARDPRNEQFF,TRBJ2-1,TRBV20-1,NA,few
TGTGCCAGCAGCTTAGCCTCCCAGAGCAGCTCCTACGAGCAGTACTTC,CASSLASQSSSYEQYF,TRBJ2-7,TRBV11-2,NA,few
TGTGCCAGCAGCCTTACGAGTGAGCAGTTCTTC,CASSLTSEQFF,TRBJ2-1,TRBV11-2,NA,NA
TGTGCCAGCAGCTCAAGGGTCTTCTCCAGCGTCGGCAATGAGCAGTTCTTC,CASSSRVFSSVGNEQFF,TRBJ2-1,TRBV11-2,NA,NA
TGTGCCAGCAGCAGGAGGTCTAATTCACCCCTCCACTTT,CASSRRSNSPLHF,TRBJ1-6,TRBV5-8,NA,NA
TGTGCCAACAGTTTCGGAGACAGGCTCTATGGCTACACCTTC,CANSFGDRLYGYTF,TRBJ1-2,TRBV27,NA,NA
TGTGCCAGCAGTCTACTACAGGGTAGGGGTGAAGCTTTCTTT,CASSLLQGRGEAFF,TRBJ1-1,TRBV28,NA,NA
TGTGCCAACGCTATCATCCCAGGGTCCGGGGAGCTGTTTTTT,CANAIIPGSGELFF,TRBJ2-2,TRBV12-3/TRBV12-4,NA,NA
TGTGCCAGCAGCCCCCCCGGGGCAATGGCGGATACGCAGTATTTT,CASSPPGAMADTQYF,TRBJ2-3,TRBV4-2,NA,NA
TGCGCCAGCAACGCCGGTAGCCTGGCCGGCACTGAAGCTTTCTTT,CASNAGSLAGTEAFF,TRBJ1-1,TRBV5-1,NA,few
TGTGCCATCAGTGAGCCACGTAGCGGGGGATACAATGAGCAGTTCTTC,CAISEPRSGGYNEQFF,TRBJ2-1,TRBV10-3,TRBD2,few
TGTGCCAGCAGACAGGACAGGGGGCGCAATCCGCCATACGAGCAGTACTTC,CASRQDRGRNPPYEQYF,TRBJ2-7,TRBV5-6,TRBD1,many
TGTGCCAGCACCGCCGGGGATCCCTACGAGCAGTACTTC,CASTAGDPYEQYF,TRBJ2-7,TRBV6-1,NA,NA
TGTGCCAGCAGTTTACTTGCGGGGAACACCCTGGCGGGGGAGCTGTTTTTT,CASSLLAGNTLAGELFF,TRBJ2-2,TRBV12-3/TRBV12-4,NA,many
TGTGCCAGCAGAGACAGGGGTGGGCATGAAAAACTGTTTTTT,CASRDRGGHEKLFF,TRBJ1-4,TRBV27,TRBD1,NA
TGTGCCAGCAGCTTAAGGCCGGAATCCTACAATGAGCAGTTCTTC,CASSLRPESYNEQFF,TRBJ2-1,TRBV7-2,NA,few
TGTGCCAGCAGCCTCAAGGAAGGGTACAATGAGCAGTTCTTC,CASSLKEGYNEQFF,TRBJ2-1,TRBV7-2,NA,NA
TGTGCCAGCAGCTTACTGACAGGGGGCAATGGCTACACCTTC,CASSLLTGGNGYTF,TRBJ1-2,TRBV7-9,TRBD1,NA
TGTGCCAGCTCTCGTTCAGGGGTTCTCAACTATGGCTACACCTTC,CASSRSGVLNYGYTF,TRBJ1-2,TRBV18,NA,NA
TGTGCCAGCAGCTTACCCAGCGGGAGAGCGTACGAGCAGTACTTC,CASSLPSGRAYEQYF,TRBJ2-7,TRBV7-2,TRBD2,NA
TGTGCCAGCAGCCAAATAAGAGGCAGCAATACCGGGGAGCTGTTTTTT,CASSQIRGSNTGELFF,TRBJ2-2,TRBV7-6,NA,few
TGTGCCAGCAGTTTAAGCGGCAGGGAGACTGAAAAACTGTTTTTT,CASSLSGRETEKLFF,TRBJ1-4,TRBV12-3/TRBV12-4,NA,many
TGCGCCAGCAGCGCGAGGGGGGTTCGCACAGATACGCAGTATTTT,CASSARGVRTDTQYF,TRBJ2-3,TRBV5-1,NA,NA
TGTGCCAGCAGTAATAGACAGGAACCCTACAATGAGCAGTTCTTC,CASSNRQEPYNEQFF,TRBJ2-1,TRBV6-2/TRBV6-3,NA,few
TGCAGCGTTGAAGATCCCTTGGTGTTTTTC,CSVEDPLVFF,TRBJ2-1,TRBV29-1,NA,few
TGTGCCAGCAGTTCCGGGGCTACCCTAACCACCATATATTTT,CASSSGATLTTIYF,TRBJ1-3,TRBV9,NA,NA
TGTGCCAGCAGCGGGACAGCTTCTAACTATGGCTACACCTTC,CASSGTASNYGYTF,TRBJ1-2,TRBV28,TRBD1,NA
TGCGCCAGCAGCCGGGACTTCGCTAACTATGGCTACACCTTC,CASSRDFANYGYTF,TRBJ1-2,TRBV4-1,NA,NA
TGTGCCAGCAGTGACAGTGCACGAGGCTACACCTTC,CASSDSARGYTF,TRBJ1-2,TRBV12-3/TRBV12-4,NA,few
TGCGCCAGCGCGACGGATAGCAATCAGCCCCAGCATTTT,CASATDSNQPQHF,TRBJ1-5,TRBV5-1,NA,many
TGCAGTGCTAGTGACACAGGGGGATCGGATGGAGGTACGCAGTATTTT,CSASDTGGSDGGTQYF,TRBJ2-3,TRBV20-1,TRBD1,few
TGTGCCAGCTCACCAGGGGTACTAGGCTATGGCTACACCTTC,CASSPGVLGYGYTF,TRBJ1-2,TRBV18,NA,NA